The clone carrying this T cell receptor (beta chain) came up many times. The source of the sample is a study of read filtering for tumor transcriptome and immune sequencing. Germline-derived CDR1 and CDR2 are SGHTA and FQGNSA. The CDR3 covers 16 residues. Trimming cost V 0 bases and J 2 bases; bases outside gene matches: 3. From approximately 430 ng of RNA, a library with molecular barcoded alpha/delta and beta/gamma adaptors was made. Via MiXCR, TCRdb re-called the reads, giving one row per CDR3 protein. The table shows 50,000 or so distinct CDR3 sequences, with around a fifth occurring only once. The sequence was collected from a donor aged 40 or older with multiple myeloma. The V and J genes are TRBV7-2 and TRBJ2-2; 7 bases agree with TRBD2. Sequencing was performed on a population of CD138-negative cells sorted from bone marrow. This CDR3 reads CASSLAGGRNTGELFF. The CDR3 bases are TGTGCCAGCAGCTTAGCCGGCGGGAGAAACACCGGGGAGCTGTTTTTT.